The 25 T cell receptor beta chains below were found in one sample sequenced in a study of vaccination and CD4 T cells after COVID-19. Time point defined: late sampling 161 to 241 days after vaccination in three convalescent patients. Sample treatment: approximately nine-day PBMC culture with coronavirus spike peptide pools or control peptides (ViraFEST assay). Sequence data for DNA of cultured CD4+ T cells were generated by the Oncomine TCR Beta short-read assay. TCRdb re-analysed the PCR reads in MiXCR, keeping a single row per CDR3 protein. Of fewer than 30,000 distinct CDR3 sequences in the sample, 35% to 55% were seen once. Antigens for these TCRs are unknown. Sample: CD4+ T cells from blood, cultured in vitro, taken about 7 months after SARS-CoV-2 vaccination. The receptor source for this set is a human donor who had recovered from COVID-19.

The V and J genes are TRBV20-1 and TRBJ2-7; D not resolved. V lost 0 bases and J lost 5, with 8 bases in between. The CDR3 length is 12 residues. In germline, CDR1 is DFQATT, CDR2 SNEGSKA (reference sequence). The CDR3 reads CSARDGPHEQYF. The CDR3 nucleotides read TGCAGTGCTAGAGATGGACCACACGAGCAGTACTTC.

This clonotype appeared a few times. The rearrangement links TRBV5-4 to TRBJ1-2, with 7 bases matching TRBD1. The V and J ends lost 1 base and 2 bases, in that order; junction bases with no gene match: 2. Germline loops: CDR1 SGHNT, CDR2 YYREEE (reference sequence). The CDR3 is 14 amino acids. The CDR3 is CASSLQGQNYGYTF. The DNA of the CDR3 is TGTGCCAGCAGCTTGCAGGGACAGAACTATGGCTACACCTTC.

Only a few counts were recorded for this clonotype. The CDR3 loop is CASTNGRYEQYF. The CDR3 bases are TGTGCCAGCACCAACGGACGTTACGAGCAGTACTTC. The chain couples TRBV6-2 or TRBV6-3 to TRBJ2-7, with D unresolved. Germline V gene lookup returns CDR1 MNHEY and CDR2 SVGEGT. This CDR3 is built from 12 residues. Trimming took off 7 bases at V and 4 bases at J, with 11 bases between the two ends.

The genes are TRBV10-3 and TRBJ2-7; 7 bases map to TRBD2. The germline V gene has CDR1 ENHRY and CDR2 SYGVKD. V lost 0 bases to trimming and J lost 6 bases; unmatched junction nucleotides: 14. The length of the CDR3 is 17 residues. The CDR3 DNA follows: TGTGCCATCAGTGAGTCCCTCCTTTTGCGGGAGCTCGGCGAGCAGTACTTC. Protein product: CAISESLLLRELGEQYF.

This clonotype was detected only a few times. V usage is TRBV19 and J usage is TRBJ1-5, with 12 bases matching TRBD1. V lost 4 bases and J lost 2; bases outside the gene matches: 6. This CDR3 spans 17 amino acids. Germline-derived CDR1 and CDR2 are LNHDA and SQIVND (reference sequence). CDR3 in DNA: TGTGCCAGTAGTACCCGGGACAGGGGGCTTGGCAATCAGCCCCAGCATTTT. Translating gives CASSTRDRGLGNQPQHF. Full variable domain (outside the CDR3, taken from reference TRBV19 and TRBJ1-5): DGGITQSPKYLFRKEGQNVTLSCEQNLNHDAMYWYRQDPGQGLRLIYYSQIVNDFQKGDIAEGYSVSREKKESFPLTVTSAQKNPTAFYLCASSTRDRGLGNQPQHFGDGTRLSIL.

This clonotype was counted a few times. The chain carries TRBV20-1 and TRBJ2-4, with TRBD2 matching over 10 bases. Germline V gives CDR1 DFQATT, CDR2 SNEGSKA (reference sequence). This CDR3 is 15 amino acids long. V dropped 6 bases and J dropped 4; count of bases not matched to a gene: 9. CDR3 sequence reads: CSAPLAGRVKNIQYF. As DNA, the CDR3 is TGCAGTGCCCCACTAGCGGGAAGGGTTAAAAACATTCAGTACTTC.

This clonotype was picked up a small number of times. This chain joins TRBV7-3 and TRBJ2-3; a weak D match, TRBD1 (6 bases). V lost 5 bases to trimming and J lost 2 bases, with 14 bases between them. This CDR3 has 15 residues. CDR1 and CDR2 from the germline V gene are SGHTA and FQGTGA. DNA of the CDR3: TGTGCCAGCAGCCCACAGGGTGTAGACACAGATACGCAGTATTTT. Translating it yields CASSPQGVDTDTQYF.

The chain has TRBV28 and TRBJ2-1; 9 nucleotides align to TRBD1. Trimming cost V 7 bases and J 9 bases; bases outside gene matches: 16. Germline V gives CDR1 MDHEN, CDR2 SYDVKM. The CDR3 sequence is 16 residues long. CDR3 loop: CASIQGGGQGGGEQFF. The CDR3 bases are TGTGCCAGCATCCAAGGAGGGGGACAGGGAGGAGGTGAGCAGTTCTTC.

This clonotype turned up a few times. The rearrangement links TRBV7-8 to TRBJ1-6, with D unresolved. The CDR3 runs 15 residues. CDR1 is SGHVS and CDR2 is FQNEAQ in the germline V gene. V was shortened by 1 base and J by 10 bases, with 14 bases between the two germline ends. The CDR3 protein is CASSLGLLIGSPLHF. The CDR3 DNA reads TGTGCCAGCAGCTTAGGTCTTTTAATAGGATCACCCCTCCACTTT.

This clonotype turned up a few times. The CDR3 reads CSAVDGTSGYNEQFF. CDR3 bases: TGCAGTGCTGTCGACGGGACTAGCGGGTACAATGAGCAGTTCTTC. The chain employs TRBV20-1 and TRBJ2-1; 12 positions agree with TRBD2. The germline CDR1 and CDR2 sequences are DFQATT and SNEGSKA (reference sequence). The CDR3 totals 15 residues. With 5 bases clipped from V and 4 bases from J, the junction kept 6 bases outside the gene matches.

CDR3: CASSLAFDEQYF. The CDR3 coding sequence is TGTGCCAGCAGCTTAGCGTTCGACGAGCAGTACTTC. The gene calls are TRBV7-2 and TRBJ2-7; D is uncertain. CDR1 is SGHTA, CDR2 FQGNSA, per germline. Between the trimmed V and J ends, which lost 0 bases and 5 bases, there was a span of 5 bases. This CDR3 comprises 12 residues. Complete variable domain (other parts from reference TRBV7-2 and TRBJ2-7): GAGVSQSPSNKVTEKGKDVELRCDPISGHTALYWYRQSLGQGLEFLIYFQGNSAPDKSGLPSDRFSAERTGGSVSTLTIQRTQQEDSAVYLCASSLAFDEQYFGPGTRLTVT.

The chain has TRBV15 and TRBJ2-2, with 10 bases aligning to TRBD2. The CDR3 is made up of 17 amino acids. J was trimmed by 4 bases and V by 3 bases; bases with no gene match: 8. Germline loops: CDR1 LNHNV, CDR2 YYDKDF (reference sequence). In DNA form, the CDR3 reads TGTGCCACCAGCAGGGAATTGACTAGCGGGTCCACCGGGGAGCTGTTTTTT. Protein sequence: CATSRELTSGSTGELFF. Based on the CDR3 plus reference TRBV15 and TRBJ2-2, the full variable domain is DAMVIQNPRYQVTQFGKPVTLSCSQTLNHNVMYWYQQKSSQAPKLLFHYYDKDFNNEADTPDNFQSRRPNTSFCFLDIRSPGLGDTAMYLCATSRELTSGSTGELFFGEGSRLTVL.

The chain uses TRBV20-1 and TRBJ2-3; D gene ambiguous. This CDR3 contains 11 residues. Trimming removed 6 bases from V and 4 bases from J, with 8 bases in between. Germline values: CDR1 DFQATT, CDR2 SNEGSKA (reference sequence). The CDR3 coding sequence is TGCAGTGCGGAAACATCAGATACGCAGTATTTT. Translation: CSAETSDTQYF.

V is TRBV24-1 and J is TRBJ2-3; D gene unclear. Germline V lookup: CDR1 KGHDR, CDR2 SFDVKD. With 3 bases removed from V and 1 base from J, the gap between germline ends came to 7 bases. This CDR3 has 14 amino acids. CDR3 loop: CATSDRAGTDTQYF. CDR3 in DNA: TGTGCCACCAGTGATAGGGCGGGCACAGATACGCAGTATTTT.

The CDR3: CSAFPPGSTDTQYF. CDR3 nucleotide sequence: TGCAGTGCTTTCCCCCCAGGGTCCACAGATACGCAGTATTTT. V gene TRBV20-1 combines with J gene TRBJ2-3; D is perhaps TRBD1 (5 bases). The CDR3 is 14 amino acids. In germline, CDR1 is DFQATT, CDR2 SNEGSKA (reference sequence). V was pared by 5 bases and J by 2 bases, with 14 bases between.

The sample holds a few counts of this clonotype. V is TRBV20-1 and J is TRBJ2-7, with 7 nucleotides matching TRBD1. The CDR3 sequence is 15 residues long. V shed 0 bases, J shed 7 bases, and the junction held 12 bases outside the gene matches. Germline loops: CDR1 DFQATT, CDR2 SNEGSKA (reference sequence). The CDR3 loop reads CSARDRRQGSWEQYF. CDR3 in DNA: TGCAGTGCTAGAGACCGGAGACAGGGTTCATGGGAGCAGTACTTC.

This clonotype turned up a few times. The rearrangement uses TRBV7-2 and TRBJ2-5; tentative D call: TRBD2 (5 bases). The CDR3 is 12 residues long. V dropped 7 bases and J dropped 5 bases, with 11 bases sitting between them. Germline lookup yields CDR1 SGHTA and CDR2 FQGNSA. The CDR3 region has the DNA TGTGCCAGCAACCGTCGCGGGGAGACCCAGTACTTC. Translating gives CASNRRGETQYF.

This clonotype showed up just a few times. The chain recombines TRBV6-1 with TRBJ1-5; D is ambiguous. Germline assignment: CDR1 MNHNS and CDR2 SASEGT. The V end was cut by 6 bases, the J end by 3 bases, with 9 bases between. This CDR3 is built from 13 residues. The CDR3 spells CASSVDFNQPQHF. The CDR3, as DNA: TGTGCCAGCAGCGTGGACTTCAATCAGCCCCAGCATTTT.

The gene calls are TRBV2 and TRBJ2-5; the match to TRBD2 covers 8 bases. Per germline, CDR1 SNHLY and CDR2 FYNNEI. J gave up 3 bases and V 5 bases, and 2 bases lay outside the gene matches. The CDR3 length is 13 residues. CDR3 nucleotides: TGTGCCAGCAGTTTTAGCGGGAAAGAGACCCAGTACTTC. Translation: CASSFSGKETQYF.

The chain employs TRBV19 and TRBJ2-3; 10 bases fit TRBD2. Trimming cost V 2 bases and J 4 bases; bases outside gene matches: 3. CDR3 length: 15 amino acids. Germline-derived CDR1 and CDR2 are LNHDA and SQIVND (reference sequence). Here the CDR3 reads CASSIPGLASDTQYF. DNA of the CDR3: TGTGCCAGTAGTATACCGGGACTAGCGTCAGATACGCAGTATTTT.

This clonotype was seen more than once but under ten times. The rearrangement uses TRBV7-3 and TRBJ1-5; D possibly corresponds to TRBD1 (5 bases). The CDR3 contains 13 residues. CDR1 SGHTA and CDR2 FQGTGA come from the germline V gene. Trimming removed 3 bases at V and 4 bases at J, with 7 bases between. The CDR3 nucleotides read TGTGCCAGCAGCTTCGGACAAAATCAGCCCCAGCATTTT. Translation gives CASSFGQNQPQHF. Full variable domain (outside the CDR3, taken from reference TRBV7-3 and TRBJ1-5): GAGVSQTPSNKVTEKGKYVELRCDPISGHTALYWYRQSLGQGPEFLIYFQGTGAADDSGLPNDRFFAVRPEGSVSTLKIQRTERGDSAVYLCASSFGQNQPQHFGDGTRLSIL.

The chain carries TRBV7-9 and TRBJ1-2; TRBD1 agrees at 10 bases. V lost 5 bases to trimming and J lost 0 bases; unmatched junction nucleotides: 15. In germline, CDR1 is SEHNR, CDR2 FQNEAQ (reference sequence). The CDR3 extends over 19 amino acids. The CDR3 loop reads CASSKRGMGQGLSNYGYTF. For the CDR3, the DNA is TGTGCCAGCAGCAAGCGCGGGATGGGACAGGGGCTCTCTAACTATGGCTACACCTTC.

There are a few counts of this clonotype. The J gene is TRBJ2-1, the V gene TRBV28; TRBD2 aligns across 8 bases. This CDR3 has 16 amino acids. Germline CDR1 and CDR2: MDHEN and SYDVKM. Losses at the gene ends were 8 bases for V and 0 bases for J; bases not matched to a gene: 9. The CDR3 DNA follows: TGTGCCAGCGGACCATTCAGCGGGAGCTCCTACAATGAGCAGTTCTTC. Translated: CASGPFSGSSYNEQFF.

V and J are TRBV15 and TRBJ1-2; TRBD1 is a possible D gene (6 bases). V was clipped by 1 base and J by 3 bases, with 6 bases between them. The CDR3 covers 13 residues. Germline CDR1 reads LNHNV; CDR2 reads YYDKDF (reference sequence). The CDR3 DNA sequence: TGTGCCACCAGCAGAGGACAGGACTATGGCTACACCTTC. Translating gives CATSRGQDYGYTF.

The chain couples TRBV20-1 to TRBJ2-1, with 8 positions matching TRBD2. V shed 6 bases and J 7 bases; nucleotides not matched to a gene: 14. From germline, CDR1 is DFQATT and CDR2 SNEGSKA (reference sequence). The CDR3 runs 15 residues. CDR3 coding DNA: TGCAGTGCCACACTAGGAGCGGGAGATAGTAATGAGCAGTTCTTC. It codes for CSATLGAGDSNEQFF.